The rows below give T cell receptor beta chains drawn from one sample of a study of regulatory T cells in long-lasting Graves disease. In TCRdb, the multiplex PCR reads were re-called with MiXCR into one record per CDR3 protein. This sample has approximately 540,000 distinct CDR3 sequences, with about 11% found just once. These data were likewise used in another study, on T cells in Graves' hyperthyroidism and ophthalmopathy.

The input for sequencing was peripheral blood mononuclear cells (PBMCs), taken at new diagnosis, from a patient treated with antithyroid drugs. These receptors originate from a woman aged 25 to 45 with Graves disease. CDR3s include the opening cysteine and the closing phenylalanine or tryptophan. Fields, in order: D gene, CDR3 length, V gene, clone size, J gene, CDR3 protein, CDR3 DNA. A D gene is named only where the DNA matches it firmly. Size is omitted from some rows. Given values are once, few, many or a class for expanded clones.

D gene: .
CDR3 length: 16
V gene: TRBV9
clone size: many
J gene: TRBJ2-7
CDR3 protein: CASSVLGDGPYREQYF
CDR3 DNA: TGTGCCAGCAGCGTACTTGGGGACGGACCGTACAGAGAGCAGTACTTC

D gene: TRBD1
CDR3 length: 14
V gene: TRBV4-3
clone size: many
J gene: TRBJ1-4
CDR3 protein: CASSLKGQVEKLFF
CDR3 DNA: TGCGCCAGCAGCCTCAAGGGACAGGTTGAAAAACTGTTTTTT

D gene: .
CDR3 length: 13
V gene: TRBV6-1
clone size: many
J gene: TRBJ2-7
CDR3 protein: CASRPDRTYEQYF
CDR3 DNA: TGTGCCAGCAGACCGGACAGAACCTACGAGCAGTACTTC

D gene: .
CDR3 length: 16
V gene: TRBV3-1
clone size: few
J gene: TRBJ2-3
CDR3 protein: CASSQLGYTLTDTQYF
CDR3 DNA: TGTGCCAGCAGCCAACTTGGGTACACCCTCACAGATACGCAGTATTTT

D gene: .
CDR3 length: 19
V gene: TRBV14
clone size: .
J gene: TRBJ2-3
CDR3 protein: CASSQVVLRTRDITDTQYF
CDR3 DNA: TGTGCCAGCAGCCAAGTTGTCTTGCGGACCAGGGATATCACAGATACGCAGTATTTT

D gene: TRBD1
CDR3 length: 15
V gene: TRBV3-1
clone size: many
J gene: TRBJ1-2
CDR3 protein: CASSQGDGQGNGYTF
CDR3 DNA: TGTGCCAGCAGCCAAGGAGATGGACAGGGCAACGGCTACACCTTC

D gene: .
CDR3 length: 14
V gene: TRBV19
clone size: .
J gene: TRBJ1-1
CDR3 protein: CASSILNKNTEAFF
CDR3 DNA: TGTGCCAGTAGTATATTAAACAAGAACACTGAAGCTTTCTTT

D gene: .
CDR3 length: 15
V gene: TRBV11-2
clone size: many
J gene: TRBJ2-7
CDR3 protein: CASSPLGGTPYEQYF
CDR3 DNA: TGTGCCAGCAGCCCACTTGGGGGAACACCCTACGAGCAGTACTTC

D gene: .
CDR3 length: 14
V gene: TRBV5-5
clone size: .
J gene: TRBJ2-3
CDR3 protein: CASSFRQNTDTQYF
CDR3 DNA: TGTGCCAGCAGCTTCCGACAGAACACAGATACGCAGTATTTT

D gene: .
CDR3 length: 12
V gene: TRBV7-2
clone size: many
J gene: TRBJ2-1
CDR3 protein: CASSLQGFEQFF
CDR3 DNA: TGTGCCAGCAGCTTACAGGGGTTTGAGCAGTTCTTC

D gene: TRBD2
CDR3 length: 13
V gene: TRBV6-1
clone size: many
J gene: TRBJ2-1
CDR3 protein: CAIRTSGINEQFF
CDR3 DNA: TGTGCCATTAGGACTAGCGGGATCAATGAGCAGTTCTTC

D gene: TRBD1
CDR3 length: 14
V gene: TRBV11-3
clone size: many
J gene: TRBJ2-7
CDR3 protein: CASSLYRDSYEQYF
CDR3 DNA: TGTGCCAGCAGCTTATACCGGGACAGCTACGAGCAGTACTTC

D gene: TRBD2
CDR3 length: 16
V gene: TRBV7-2
clone size: many
J gene: TRBJ2-3
CDR3 protein: CASSLGPSGSADTQYF
CDR3 DNA: TGTGCCAGCAGCTTAGGACCTAGCGGGAGCGCAGATACGCAGTATTTT

D gene: .
CDR3 length: 14
V gene: TRBV7-2
clone size: many
J gene: TRBJ1-1
CDR3 protein: CASSPSGLNTEAFF
CDR3 DNA: TGTGCCAGCAGCCCATCGGGGCTGAACACTGAAGCTTTCTTT

D gene: .
CDR3 length: 13
V gene: TRBV7-8
clone size: many
J gene: TRBJ1-5
CDR3 protein: CASSLEVHQPQHF
CDR3 DNA: TGTGCCAGCAGCTTAGAAGTACATCAGCCCCAGCATTTT

D gene: .
CDR3 length: 20
V gene: TRBV7-6
clone size: .
J gene: TRBJ1-1
CDR3 protein: CASSLRVLSGFVEGNTEAFF
CDR3 DNA: TGTGCCAGCAGCTTACGAGTGTTGAGTGGTTTTGTGGAAGGGAACACTGAAGCTTTCTTT

D gene: .
CDR3 length: 14
V gene: TRBV11-3
clone size: many
J gene: TRBJ1-1
CDR3 protein: CASRKQGENTEAFF
CDR3 DNA: TGTGCCAGCAGGAAGCAGGGTGAGAACACTGAAGCTTTCTTT

D gene: .
CDR3 length: 14
V gene: TRBV7-9
clone size: many
J gene: TRBJ2-5
CDR3 protein: CASSLGVNQETQYF
CDR3 DNA: TGTGCCAGCAGCCTGGGGGTAAACCAAGAGACCCAGTACTTC

D gene: TRBD1
CDR3 length: 17
V gene: TRBV28
clone size: .
J gene: TRBJ1-1
CDR3 protein: CASSLAGGVTRYTEAFF
CDR3 DNA: TGTGCCAGCAGTTTGGCAGGGGGTGTCACGAGGTACACTGAAGCTTTCTTT

D gene: TRBD1
CDR3 length: 17
V gene: TRBV6-5
clone size: few
J gene: TRBJ1-5
CDR3 protein: CASSYDPGTGGGFPQHF
CDR3 DNA: TGTGCCAGCAGTTACGATCCGGGGACAGGGGGCGGGTTCCCCCAGCATTTT

D gene: TRBD2
CDR3 length: 15
V gene: TRBV11-2
clone size: many
J gene: TRBJ2-3
CDR3 protein: CASSFLREDLYTQYF
CDR3 DNA: TGTGCCAGCAGCTTCCTACGGGAGGACCTATATACGCAGTATTTT

D gene: .
CDR3 length: 15
V gene: TRBV7-8
clone size: few
J gene: TRBJ2-1
CDR3 protein: CASSFERASHNEQFF
CDR3 DNA: TGTGCCAGCAGCTTCGAGCGGGCCTCCCACAATGAGCAGTTCTTC

D gene: TRBD1
CDR3 length: 14
V gene: TRBV20-1
clone size: few
J gene: TRBJ1-1
CDR3 protein: CSASAGTGVTEAFF
CDR3 DNA: TGCAGTGCTAGCGCCGGGACAGGGGTAACTGAAGCTTTCTTT

D gene: TRBD1
CDR3 length: 12
V gene: TRBV11-2
clone size: .
J gene: TRBJ1-1
CDR3 protein: CASKTGGTEAFF
CDR3 DNA: TGTGCCAGCAAGACAGGGGGTACTGAAGCTTTCTTT

D gene: .
CDR3 length: 13
V gene: TRBV12-3/TRBV12-4
clone size: many
J gene: TRBJ1-1
CDR3 protein: CASSAGPNTEAFF
CDR3 DNA: TGTGCCAGCAGTGCTGGACCTAACACTGAAGCTTTCTTT

D gene: TRBD2
CDR3 length: 17
V gene: TRBV2
clone size: many
J gene: TRBJ2-1
CDR3 protein: CASIILIGLAGEGEQFF
CDR3 DNA: TGTGCCAGCATTATCCTGATAGGACTAGCGGGAGAAGGTGAGCAGTTCTTC

D gene: .
CDR3 length: 15
V gene: TRBV6-2/TRBV6-3
clone size: many
J gene: TRBJ2-1
CDR3 protein: CASSYSRTAYNEQFF
CDR3 DNA: TGTGCCAGCAGTTACTCCCGGACAGCCTACAATGAGCAGTTCTTC

D gene: .
CDR3 length: 14
V gene: TRBV30
clone size: .
J gene: TRBJ1-4
CDR3 protein: CAWRTGPGNEKLFF
CDR3 DNA: TGTGCCTGGAGGACGGGACCGGGTAATGAAAAACTGTTTTTT

D gene: .
CDR3 length: 18
V gene: TRBV28
clone size: .
J gene: TRBJ2-5
CDR3 protein: CASSLSPRGLSWKETQYF
CDR3 DNA: TGTGCCAGCAGTTTATCGCCCAGAGGGCTTTCTTGGAAAGAGACCCAGTACTTC

D gene: .
CDR3 length: 20
V gene: TRBV7-2
clone size: .
J gene: TRBJ2-7
CDR3 protein: CASSLYPREQGGSASYEQYF
CDR3 DNA: TGTGCCAGCAGCTTATACCCCCGGGAGCAGGGGGGGTCGGCGTCCTACGAGCAGTACTTC

D gene: TRBD1
CDR3 length: 14
V gene: TRBV11-2
clone size: many
J gene: TRBJ2-7
CDR3 protein: CASSSGTGSHEQYF
CDR3 DNA: TGTGCCAGCAGCTCCGGGACAGGGTCCCACGAGCAGTACTTC

D gene: .
CDR3 length: 14
V gene: TRBV7-3
clone size: few
J gene: TRBJ2-5
CDR3 protein: CASSLDGARETQYF
CDR3 DNA: TGTGCCAGCAGCTTAGATGGGGCCCGAGAGACCCAGTACTTC

D gene: .
CDR3 length: 15
V gene: TRBV6-5
clone size: few
J gene: TRBJ2-3
CDR3 protein: CASSWLRVSTDTQYF
CDR3 DNA: TGTGCCAGCAGTTGGTTGCGGGTGAGCACAGATACGCAGTATTTT

D gene: TRBD2
CDR3 length: 16
V gene: TRBV19
clone size: many
J gene: TRBJ2-2
CDR3 protein: CASSIRAGVNTGELFF
CDR3 DNA: TGTGCCAGTAGTATAAGAGCGGGAGTCAACACCGGGGAGCTGTTTTTT

D gene: TRBD1
CDR3 length: 14
V gene: TRBV19
clone size: many
J gene: TRBJ1-1
CDR3 protein: CASSEDRGNTEAFF
CDR3 DNA: TGTGCCAGTAGCGAGGACAGGGGGAACACTGAAGCTTTCTTT

D gene: .
CDR3 length: 14
V gene: TRBV6-1
clone size: .
J gene: TRBJ2-6
CDR3 protein: CASRTDSGANVLTF
CDR3 DNA: TGTGCCAGCAGGACAGACTCTGGGGCCAACGTCCTGACTTTC

D gene: TRBD2
CDR3 length: 16
V gene: TRBV25-1
clone size: many
J gene: TRBJ2-1
CDR3 protein: CASSEISGSYYNEQFF
CDR3 DNA: TGTGCCAGCAGTGAGATTAGCGGGAGTTACTACAATGAGCAGTTCTTC

D gene: .
CDR3 length: 14
V gene: TRBV27
clone size: many
J gene: TRBJ1-2
CDR3 protein: CASSPSGTTHGYTF
CDR3 DNA: TGTGCCAGCTCTCCGTCGGGGACTACGCATGGCTACACCTTC

D gene: .
CDR3 length: 13
V gene: TRBV7-8
clone size: many
J gene: TRBJ2-5
CDR3 protein: CASSLAQKETQYF
CDR3 DNA: TGTGCCAGCAGCTTAGCCCAGAAAGAGACCCAGTACTTC

D gene: TRBD2
CDR3 length: 16
V gene: TRBV11-2
clone size: many
J gene: TRBJ2-7
CDR3 protein: CASSWTSGLPGYEQYF
CDR3 DNA: TGTGCCAGCAGCTGGACTAGCGGACTACCAGGCTACGAGCAGTACTTC

D gene: .
CDR3 length: 16
V gene: TRBV6-1
clone size: many
J gene: TRBJ1-4
CDR3 protein: CASSEFRGRTNEKLFF
CDR3 DNA: TGTGCCAGCAGTGAATTCCGGGGACGGACTAATGAAAAACTGTTTTTT

D gene: .
CDR3 length: 15
V gene: TRBV20-1
clone size: .
J gene: TRBJ2-1
CDR3 protein: CSAIERRSSYNEQFF
CDR3 DNA: TGCAGTGCTATTGAGCGGAGGAGCTCCTACAATGAGCAGTTCTTC

D gene: .
CDR3 length: 16
V gene: TRBV24-1
clone size: .
J gene: TRBJ2-2
CDR3 protein: CATSDPLEGDTGELFF
CDR3 DNA: TGTGCCACCAGTGATCCCCTAGAGGGGGACACCGGGGAGCTGTTTTTT

D gene: .
CDR3 length: 16
V gene: TRBV27
clone size: many
J gene: TRBJ2-3
CDR3 protein: CASSLQLAPSTDTQYF
CDR3 DNA: TGTGCCAGCAGTTTACAACTAGCACCTAGCACAGATACGCAGTATTTT

D gene: .
CDR3 length: 13
V gene: TRBV18
clone size: many
J gene: TRBJ2-3
CDR3 protein: CASSPRGQDTQYF
CDR3 DNA: TGTGCCAGCTCACCAAGAGGACAGGATACGCAGTATTTT

D gene: .
CDR3 length: 14
V gene: TRBV4-3
clone size: .
J gene: TRBJ1-2
CDR3 protein: CASSQVNPDYGYTF
CDR3 DNA: TGCGCCAGCAGCCAAGTCAACCCAGACTATGGCTACACCTTC